The 20 T cell receptor beta chains below all came from one sample that was sequenced in a study of blood T cell repertoires in COVID-19. Method: immunoSEQ multiplex PCR; TCRdb's copy keeps in-frame clones and lacks some. The repertoire holds some 83,000 clones, with more than 75% as singletons. The sequenced material came from peripheral blood. The origin of the receptors is an elderly man with active or convalescent COVID-19.

The CDR3 sequence: CASELRQGESPLHF. The CDR3 region has the DNA TGTGCCAGCGAACTCCGGCAGGGCGAATCACCCCTCCACTTT. The chain combines TRBV7-9 with TRBJ1-6, with D possibly matching TRBD1 (5 bases). Trimming stripped 8 bases from V and 10 bases from J, with 18 bases between. The CDR3 is 14 residues long. Germline V gene sequence: CDR1 SEHNR, CDR2 FQNEAQ (reference sequence).

This chain connects TRBV15 to TRBJ2-5; D perhaps matches TRBD2 (6 bases). The CDR3 is 16 amino acids. CDR1 is LNHNV and CDR2 is YYDKDF in the germline V gene (reference sequence). V was clipped by 1 base and J by 0 bases, with 12 bases between them. The DNA for the CDR3 is TGTGCCACCAGCAGAGGTAGCGGACTGTACCAAGAGACCCAGTACTTC. It yields the protein CATSRGSGLYQETQYF.

This clone was picked up a small number of times. The rearrangement uses TRBV19 and TRBJ1-2; 7 bases are a match to TRBD1. Germline V gene data show CDR1 as LNHDA and CDR2 as SQIVND (reference sequence). The V gene end was trimmed by 5 bases and the J gene end by 4 bases; junction bases not matched to a gene: 7. The CDR3 sequence is 14 residues long. The CDR3 loop reads CASSPSRGSYGYTF. The CDR3 region has the DNA TGTGCCAGTAGTCCCTCCAGGGGGTCCTATGGCTACACCTTC.

A word on this clone: One junction end does not reproduce the germline sequence, and a read error may be involved. V gene TRBV4-2 combines with J gene TRBJ2-1; 7 nucleotides match TRBD1. The germline CDR1 and CDR2 sequences are LGHNA and YNFKEQ. This CDR3 has 12 amino acids. The CDR3 loop reads CASSQVNRGSIF. The CDR3 DNA is TGTGCCAGCAGCCAAGTAAACAGGGGCTCTATCTTC.

The chain is built from TRBV27 and TRBJ2-1, with D possibly being TRBD2 (5 bases). Between the trimmed V and J ends, which lost 6 bases and 0 bases, there was a span of 12 bases. This CDR3 region has 15 residues. The germline V gene encodes CDR1 MNHEY and CDR2 SMNVEV (reference sequence). Here the CDR3 reads CASSPGLNSYNEQFF. The CDR3 nucleotides are TGTGCCAGCAGCCCCGGACTTAACTCCTACAATGAGCAGTTCTTC.

This chain uses TRBV19 with TRBJ2-7; perhaps TRBD2 as D (6 bases). Germline loops: CDR1 LNHDA, CDR2 SQIVND (reference sequence). The CDR3 contains 15 residues. V shed 5 bases and J shed 0 bases, with 14 bases lying between them. The CDR3 DNA reads TGTGCCAGTAGTCCCTCGCTAGCGAGCTCCTACGAGCAGTACGTC. Encoded protein: CASSPSLASSYEQYV.

This clone was detected only once. CDR3: CASSQGAAANYGYTF. The CDR3 DNA follows: TGTGCCAGCTCTCAGGGGGCAGCGGCTAACTATGGCTACACCTTC. J is TRBJ1-2 and V is TRBV18, with TRBD1 identical over 8 bases. Germline V gene data show CDR1 as KGHSH and CDR2 as LQKENI. CDR3 length equals 15 residues. V gave up 6 bases and J gave up 0 bases; unmatched junction bases: 6. Variable domain in full (rest from reference TRBV18 and TRBJ1-2): NAGVMQNPRHLVRRRGQEARLRCSPMKGHSHVYWYRQLPEEGLKFMVYLQKENIIDESGMPKERFSAEFPKEGPSILRIQQVVRGDSAAYFCASSQGAAANYGYTFGSGTRLTVV.

V and J are TRBV7-5 and TRBJ1-1. TRBV7-5 represents a pseudogene. CDR3 size: 15 residues. In nucleotides, the CDR3 is TGTGTCAGAAGCTTAGCGGTCGGTTTGAGCACTGAAGCTTTCTTT. It yields the protein CVRSLAVGLSTEAFF.

This chain joins TRBV29-1 and TRBJ2-3; D may be TRBD1 (6 bases). Germline V CDR1 and CDR2: SQVTM, ANQGSEA. This CDR3 comprises 13 residues. Trimming cost V 4 bases and J 0 bases, with 8 bases left between them. The CDR3 DNA sequence: TGCAGCGTTGCAGGGGAAAGCACAGATACGCAGTATTTT. This gives the protein CSVAGESTDTQYF.

This chain joins TRBV5-1 and TRBJ2-2, with 8 bases fitting TRBD1. The V gene end was trimmed by 4 bases and the J gene end by 0 bases; junction bases not matched to a gene: 8. This CDR3 has 17 amino acids. Germline lookup yields CDR1 SGHRS and CDR2 YFSETQ. Here the CDR3 reads CASSPRPGQANTGELFF. The DNA of the CDR3 is TGCGCCAGCAGCCCGCGCCCGGGACAGGCGAACACCGGGGAGCTGTTTTTT.

V usage is TRBV28 and J usage is TRBJ1-2, with 9 nucleotides matching TRBD1. CDR3 length: 15 amino acids. V was pared by 4 bases and J by 5 bases, with 8 bases of the junction left unmatched. Looked up from germline, CDR1 is MDHEN and CDR2 is SYDVKM. The CDR3 is CASSWGQGVSYGYTF. The CDR3 bases are TGTGCCAGCAGTTGGGGACAGGGAGTTAGTTATGGCTACACCTTC.

The J gene is TRBJ2-1, the V gene TRBV4-2; D is possibly TRBD2 (6 bases). Trimming stripped 0 bases from V and 1 base from J, with 16 bases between. CDR3 size: 18 residues. CDR1 is LGHNA, CDR2 YNFKEQ, per germline. Written as DNA, the CDR3 is TGTGCCAGCAGCCAAGAATGGTGGCCGGGGGATTCCTACAATGAGCAGTTCTTC. This sequence encodes CASSQEWWPGDSYNEQFF.

J is TRBJ1-6 and V is TRBV4-2; D may be TRBD1 (6 bases). The CDR3 loop spans 16 amino acids. CDR1 and CDR2 (germline): LGHNA, YNFKEQ. V lost 3 bases and J 13 bases, leaving 22 bases between the germline ends. CDR3 residues: CASSQTQGTAGFPLHF. CDR3 DNA sequence: TGTGCCAGCAGCCAGACCCAGGGGACCGCTGGTTTTCCCCTCCACTTT.

This clone has a handful of counts. The chain recombines TRBV5-6 with TRBJ1-4, with D possibly TRBD1 on 5 matching bases. CDR3 length equals 15 residues. Trimming stripped 1 base from V and 8 bases from J, with 15 bases between. Germline loops: CDR1 SGHDT, CDR2 YYEEEE. The DNA for the CDR3 is TGTGCCAGCAGCTTGCCGGGGGAACTTGGGGAAAAACTGTTTTTT. Protein: CASSLPGELGEKLFF.

The V gene is TRBV7-2, the J gene TRBJ2-3, with D maybe TRBD1 (6 bases). V shed 2 bases and J shed 0 bases, with 12 bases lying between them. Germline V gene sequence: CDR1 SGHTA, CDR2 FQGNSA. This CDR3 has 16 amino acids. In DNA, the CDR3 is TGTGCCAGCAGCTTATTTGGACAGCCGAGCACAGATACGCAGTATTTT. This sequence encodes CASSLFGQPSTDTQYF.

The chain links TRBV9 to TRBJ1-1; D possibly corresponds to TRBD1 (5 bases). V was cut by 0 bases and J by 2 bases, with 11 bases left in between. The CDR3 runs to 15 residues. In germline, CDR1 is SGDLS, CDR2 YYNGEE. The CDR3 protein is CASSVEGSPNTEAFF. The DNA for the CDR3 is TGTGCCAGCAGCGTAGAGGGGTCACCAAACACTGAAGCTTTCTTT.

J is TRBJ1-2 and V is TRBV5-1; D remains unclear. From germline, CDR1 is SGHRS and CDR2 YFSETQ. V was trimmed by 0 bases and J by 6 bases, leaving 6 bases between them. The CDR3 runs to 12 residues. CDR3 DNA sequence: TGCGCCAGCAGCTTGGACAACGATGGCTACACCTTC. The encoded protein is CASSLDNDGYTF.

The chain couples TRBV27 to TRBJ2-1; 10 nucleotides align to TRBD2. The CDR3 loop spans 13 amino acids. V shed 6 bases, J shed 6 bases, and the junction held 2 bases outside the gene matches. Germline values: CDR1 MNHEY, CDR2 SMNVEV (reference sequence). The CDR3 spells CASRASGSNEQFF. In DNA form, the CDR3 reads TGTGCCAGCAGGGCTAGCGGGAGCAATGAGCAGTTCTTC.

The chain has TRBV28 and TRBJ1-3; unclear D gene. The CDR3 length is 15 residues. The V and J ends lost 7 bases and 0 bases respectively, with 13 bases between them. Germline loops: CDR1 MDHEN, CDR2 SYDVKM. The chain's CDR3 is CASTQDWSSGNTIYF. DNA of the CDR3: TGTGCCAGCACCCAAGACTGGAGCTCTGGAAACACCATATATTTT.

J is TRBJ1-6 and V is TRBV7-9, with D tentatively TRBD1 (5 bases). V lost 6 bases to trimming and J lost 10 bases, with 19 bases between them. CDR3 size: 15 residues. Germline lookup yields CDR1 SEHNR and CDR2 FQNEAQ (reference sequence). CDR3 nucleotide sequence: TGTGCCAGCAGTCCCAGTTCAGGGTCACGATCACCCCTCCACTTT. Translated, it gives CASSPSSGSRSPLHF.